This T cell receptor beta chain stems from a study of T cells in Graves' hyperthyroidism and ophthalmopathy. In this sample, this clonotype turned up a few times. Germline CDR1 is MNHEY and CDR2 is SMNVEV (reference sequence). The V and J ends lost 5 bases and 3 bases respectively, with 15 bases between them. The CDR3 is 15 residues long. Fresh 10 ml peripheral blood yielded PBMCs. TCR beta CDR3 sequences were amplified from RNA transcripts. The HTBI primer set was used in a first-round RT-PCR of the TCR CDR3. TCRdb re-called the multiplex PCR reads with MiXCR, one entry per CDR3 protein. The repertoire holds 200,000 to 250,000 distinct CDR3 sequences, with around 17% as singletons.

This receptor was obtained from a woman in her fifties or sixties with Graves' hyperthyroidism. The rearrangement uses TRBV27 and TRBJ2-3, with D perhaps TRBD2 (6 bases). Sequenced input: blood. The DNA of the CDR3 is TGTGCCAGCAGTCAAAGAGGTGGGGGGACAGATACGCAGTATTTT. It specifies CASSQRGGGTDTQYF.